This is a list of T cell receptor beta chains from one sample in a study of beta chain features in type 1 diabetes. The assay was immunoSEQ multiplex PCR, and TCRdb's table has in-frame clones only and misses some. The data show fewer than 350,000 clones, with over 12% seen just once and roughly 0.015% held by the top ten. The sequenced sample consisted of naive CD4+ T cells from blood. Source of these receptors: a man between 18 and 29 years old with type 1 diabetes. Each CDR3 is given with its conserved first and last residue. D genes are given only for firm matches. Only some rows state a clone size, as once, few, many or a class for expanded clones.

clone_size: few; d_call: TRBD1; v_call: TRBV28; j_call: TRBJ2-3; cdr3_nt: TGTGCCAGCAGTGCACCGGGACAGGGGACCTCAGATACGCAGTATTTT; cdr3_aa: CASSAPGQGTSDTQYF
clone_size: -; d_call: -; v_call: TRBV18; j_call: TRBJ2-1; cdr3_nt: TGTGCCAGCTCACCACCGGAGGGGTACAATGAGCAGTTCTTC; cdr3_aa: CASSPPEGYNEQFF
clone_size: -; d_call: -; v_call: TRBV6-1; j_call: TRBJ2-7; cdr3_nt: TGTGCCAGCAGTGAATCGGGAGCGCCATCCTACGAGCAGTACTTC; cdr3_aa: CASSESGAPSYEQYF
clone_size: -; d_call: -; v_call: TRBV4-1; j_call: TRBJ1-2; cdr3_nt: TGCGCCAGCAGCCGCCCCGGAGGCGGAAGAGGCTACACCTTC; cdr3_aa: CASSRPGGGRGYTF
clone_size: few; d_call: -; v_call: TRBV2; j_call: TRBJ2-2; cdr3_nt: TGTGCCAGCAGGTATCACACCGGGGAGCTGTTTTTT; cdr3_aa: CASRYHTGELFF
clone_size: -; d_call: -; v_call: TRBV9; j_call: TRBJ2-6; cdr3_nt: TGTGCCAGCAGCGCAAGGGGGTCTGGGGCCAACGTCCTGACTTTC; cdr3_aa: CASSARGSGANVLTF
clone_size: -; d_call: -; v_call: TRBV7-2; j_call: TRBJ2-4; cdr3_nt: TGTGCCAGCAGCTTAGCCAGCATTCAGTACTTC; cdr3_aa: CASSLASIQYF
clone_size: few; d_call: -; v_call: TRBV23-1; j_call: TRBJ1-5; cdr3_nt: TGCGCCAGCAGTCAATCAGACCCAGCGACGCCTTTTCATTTT; cdr3_aa: CASSQSDPATPFHF
clone_size: -; d_call: -; v_call: TRBV25-1; j_call: TRBJ2-1; cdr3_nt: TGTGCCAGCAGTGAAGGGGGCGGTAGCAATGAGCAGTTCTTC; cdr3_aa: CASSEGGGSNEQFF
clone_size: few; d_call: -; v_call: TRBV5-4; j_call: TRBJ2-3; cdr3_nt: TGTGCCAGCAGCTTCCAGGGTCGGACAGATACGCAGTATTTT; cdr3_aa: CASSFQGRTDTQYF
clone_size: -; d_call: -; v_call: TRBV18; j_call: TRBJ2-3; cdr3_nt: TGTGCCAGCTCCGGACAGAAAAGCACAGATACGCAGTATTTT; cdr3_aa: CASSGQKSTDTQYF
clone_size: -; d_call: -; v_call: TRBV30; j_call: TRBJ1-1; cdr3_nt: TGTGCCTGGAGTGTACTCCCCGCGAGGGGGACTGAAGCTTTCTTT; cdr3_aa: CAWSVLPARGTEAFF
clone_size: -; d_call: TRBD1; v_call: TRBV7-2; j_call: TRBJ1-5; cdr3_nt: TGTGCCAGCAGCTTATGGGACAGGCTTGATCAGCCCCAGCATTTT; cdr3_aa: CASSLWDRLDQPQHF
clone_size: -; d_call: -; v_call: TRBV7-2; j_call: TRBJ1-3; cdr3_nt: TGTGCCAGCAGTACTGGTGGAAACACCATATATTTT; cdr3_aa: CASSTGGNTIYF